Many counts were recorded for the clone carrying this T cell receptor (beta chain). Its antigen is undetermined. This sample stems from a study of blood T cells in healthy people across ages. V was pared by 3 bases and J by 0 bases, with 12 bases between. This CDR3 has 16 amino acids. Germline V gene sequence: CDR1 ENHRY, CDR2 SYGVKD. General study findings and limits: Across samples, TCR beta diversity tracked strongly with naive T cell percentage. CMV status of donors was not determined, possibly confounding expanded clonotype changes.

Investigators took approximately 10 milliliters of peripheral blood from every donor. A J-beta primer mix and a sample-barcoded 5' primer were used in a second PCR of roughly 7 to 12 cycles. Sequencing of every sample gave 2.5 million or more CDR3-containing paired-end reads. TCRdb re-called the 5' RACE reads with MiXCR, one entry per CDR3 protein. In the table there are fewer than 900,000 distinct CDR3 sequences, roughly 40% of which are singletons. V usage is TRBV10-3 and J usage is TRBJ2-1; D uncertain. The sequenced sample was blood. This TCR was recovered from a man aged 18-30 years in good health. The CDR3 region is CAISEGMAGSYNEQFF. Written as DNA, the CDR3 is TGTGCCATCAGTGAAGGTATGGCAGGCTCCTACAATGAGCAGTTCTTC.